This T cell receptor (beta chain) was retrieved from a study of shared clonotypes between healthy human individuals. General study results and limits: An effect of sequencing depth on clonotype sharing among donors was expected. A handful of donors showed sharing of 4.5% to 5% of naive CD4 clonotypes. Clonotypes shared by all four sorted-subset donors had higher generation probabilities than non-shared clonotypes.

The CDR3 contains 14 residues. The germline V gene has CDR1 KGHSH and CDR2 LQKENI. The germline V and J ends were trimmed by 3 bases and 8 bases, with 14 bases remaining between them. The CD4+ fraction was divided into a CD45RA+ naive subset and a CD45RA-negative memory subset. TCRdb's table, derived via immunoSEQ multiplex PCR, lists solely in-frame clones and lacks some. The table includes more than 1,200,000 clones, about 98.5% detected once. On this clone itself: What it binds is not known.

The sequence was collected from a man between 25 and 39 years old in good health. This chain uses TRBV18 with TRBJ2-1; D remains ambiguous. Input material: naive CD4+ T cells sorted from blood. The subset is: CD45RA+ positively selected. The CDR3 reads CASSPPHMHHEQFF. CDR3 in DNA: TGTGCCAGCTCACCCCCCCACATGCACCATGAGCAGTTCTTC. Filled out from reference TRBV18 and TRBJ2-1, the complete variable domain reads NAGVMQNPRHLVRRRGQEARLRCSPMKGHSHVYWYRQLPEEGLKFMVYLQKENIIDESGMPKERFSAEFPKEGPSILRIQQVVRGDSAAYFCASSPPHMHHEQFFGPGTRLTVL.